A selection of T cell receptor beta chains follows, all from one sample in a study of HIV-infected patients and healthy controls. TCRdb re-analysed the 5' RACE reads in MiXCR, keeping a single row per CDR3 protein. Of more than 6,500 distinct CDR3 sequences detected, roughly 7.4% appear once; the ten largest clones hold about 9.3%. Sequencing used blood, obtained before antiretroviral therapy. The receptors stem from an adult with HIV infection. Each CDR3 is given with its conserved first and last residue. The D gene is left open where the match is weak. Rows give clone size only sometimes, using once, few, many, or a class for an expanded clone.

-	TRBV6-2/TRBV6-3	medium-sized	TRBJ1-5	TGTGCCAGCAGTCCGGACAGCCGGAATCAGCCCCAGCATTTT	CASSPDSRNQPQHF
-	TRBV10-3	medium-sized	TRBJ1-1	TGTGCCATCAGCCCCGACGGGTCTGAAGCTTTCTTT	CAISPDGSEAFF
TRBD1	TRBV4-2	many	TRBJ1-5	TGTGCCAGCAGCCAAGTTTACCCGACAGGGGTAAATCAGCCCCAGCATTTT	CASSQVYPTGVNQPQHF
-	TRBV2	few	TRBJ1-1	TGTGCCAGCTCCTGGGGACAAGTGAACACTGAAGCTTTCTTT	CASSWGQVNTEAFF
-	TRBV7-9	few	TRBJ2-1	TGTGCCAGCAGCTCCAGTCGTCGGCAGGACAATGAGCAGTTCTTC	CASSSSRRQDNEQFF
-	TRBV7-9	medium-sized	TRBJ1-1	TGTGCCAGCAGCTTAATGTCGGCGGCAAACACTGAAGCTTTCTTT	CASSLMSAANTEAFF
TRBD2	TRBV6-6	medium-sized	TRBJ2-7	TGTGCCAGCAGGGCGAGAGGGAGGGCCTACGAGCAGTACTTC	CASRARGRAYEQYF
-	TRBV3-1	few	TRBJ1-1	TGTGCCAGCAGCTGGGTGGGTTTATCAACTGAAGCTTTCTTT	CASSWVGLSTEAFF
-	TRBV5-6	few	TRBJ1-2	TGTGCCAGCAGCTTGCCGGGAGGGGGGATCTATGGCTACACCTTC	CASSLPGGGIYGYTF
TRBD1	TRBV4-2	many	TRBJ2-7	TGTGCCAGCAGCCAAGATGCGGGACAGGCCTTCTACGAGCAGTACTTC	CASSQDAGQAFYEQYF
-	TRBV5-1	medium-sized	TRBJ2-5	TGCGCCAGCAGCACAGACCCGGACACGGCTCAAGAGACCCAGTACTTC	CASSTDPDTAQETQYF
TRBD2	TRBV20-1	many	TRBJ2-7	TGCAGTGCTAGAGAGGGACTAGCGGGACCGATCTACGAGCAGTACTTC	CSAREGLAGPIYEQYF
-	TRBV6-5	-	TRBJ1-2	TGTGCCAGCAGTTACTCGATGCAGGGGTGGTATGGCTACACCTTC	CASSYSMQGWYGYTF
TRBD2	TRBV6-5	-	TRBJ2-5	TGTGCCAGCAAGGGGAGGGCAGGGAGGACCCAGTACTTC	CASKGRAGRTQYF
-	TRBV12-3/TRBV12-4	many	TRBJ1-5	TGTGCCAGCAGTCCAAAACCGGGGGTAGGGAATCAGCCCCAGCATTTT	CASSPKPGVGNQPQHF
TRBD1	TRBV29-1	many	TRBJ1-2	TGCAGCGACTACACTACCGGACAGGGAGGAAGGTTCGGCTACACCTTC	CSDYTTGQGGRFGYTF
-	TRBV7-2	few	TRBJ1-2	TGTGCCAGCAGCTTACTAAGGAACAACTATGGCTACACCTTC	CASSLLRNNYGYTF
-	TRBV6-2/TRBV6-3	medium-sized	TRBJ2-5	TGTGCCAGCAGTTACTCCCAAGAGACCCAGTACTTC	CASSYSQETQYF
-	TRBV5-4	few	TRBJ2-3	TGTGCCAGCAGCTTGGCCGGAGCGGTGACACCTACTAGCACAGATACGCAGTATTTT	CASSLAGAVTPTSTDTQYF
-	TRBV20-1	medium-sized	TRBJ2-1	TGCAGTGCTAGAACGGACCCTTCTGGTGAGCAGTTCTTC	CSARTDPSGEQFF
TRBD1	TRBV6-1	few	TRBJ2-7	TGTGCCAGCAGTGCACAGGGGGGCGACGAGCAGTACTTC	CASSAQGGDEQYF
-	TRBV7-2	medium-sized	TRBJ1-1	TGTGCCAGCAGCTTATCTTCAACGGGGGTAACTGAAGCTTTCTTT	CASSLSSTGVTEAFF
-	TRBV9	medium-sized	TRBJ1-1	TGTGCCAGCAGCGTAGAACTTGGCACTGAAGCTTTCTTT	CASSVELGTEAFF
TRBD1	TRBV7-3	many	TRBJ1-3	TGTGCCAGCAGCTCTAACCGGGACAGGGTCCCTGGAAACACCATATATTTT	CASSSNRDRVPGNTIYF
-	TRBV7-2	-	TRBJ2-3	TGTGCCAGCAGCTTAGTGGGAACTAGCAAGAGCACAGATACGCAGTATTTT	CASSLVGTSKSTDTQYF
TRBD1	TRBV5-6	medium-sized	TRBJ2-3	TGTGCCAGCAGCTGGGACACAGGGGCAGATACGCAGTATTTT	CASSWDTGADTQYF
TRBD1	TRBV14	many	TRBJ1-3	TGTGCCAGCAGCCTGATAACAACTTTTGGGACAGGGGTCGACCAAATACCTGGAAACACCATATATTTT	CASSLITTFGTGVDQIPGNTIYF
-	TRBV25-1	few	TRBJ1-1	TGTGCCAGCAGATCGAAAATGAACACTGAAGCTTTCTTT	CASRSKMNTEAFF
TRBD1	TRBV12-3/TRBV12-4	medium-sized	TRBJ2-3	TGTGCCAGCAGTATCCCGGGACAGGGGAGAAGGCCAGATACGCAGTATTTT	CASSIPGQGRRPDTQYF
-	TRBV6-1	few	TRBJ1-5	TGTGCCAGCCTCTCCTTAGAGAGACTCAATCAGCCCCAGCATTTT	CASLSLERLNQPQHF
-	TRBV6-6	many	TRBJ2-7	TGTGCCAGCAGCAGAGACTACGAGCAGTACTTC	CASSRDYEQYF
-	TRBV6-2/TRBV6-3	medium-sized	TRBJ1-5	TGTGCCAGCAGTCACGAGGAGCCATATCAGCCCCAGCATTTT	CASSHEEPYQPQHF
TRBD2	TRBV5-1	medium-sized	TRBJ2-3	TGCGCCAGCAGCTTGGCCGGACTAGCGGGGGTAGATACGCAGTATTTT	CASSLAGLAGVDTQYF
TRBD1	TRBV5-1	many	TRBJ1-1	TGCGCCAGCAGCCCGGACAGGGCGGACACTGAAGCTTTCTTT	CASSPDRADTEAFF
-	TRBV5-1	many	TRBJ1-1	TGCGCCAGCAGCTTGGCCGGGGGGCCTGGCACTGAAGCTTTCTTT	CASSLAGGPGTEAFF
TRBD1	TRBV7-9	few	TRBJ2-1	TGTGCCAGCAGCTTAATCGGGGGACAGGGGTACAATGAGCAGTTCTTC	CASSLIGGQGYNEQFF
-	TRBV29-1	many	TRBJ2-5	TGCAGCGTTCGTATAGGTTACATGGGTCAGACCCAGTACTTC	CSVRIGYMGQTQYF
-	TRBV7-9	many	TRBJ2-1	TGTGCCAGCCGCCTTTTTGAGGCCGCGTTCTTC	CASRLFEAAFF
-	TRBV7-2	medium-sized	TRBJ2-3	TGTGCCAGCAGCTTTAGCGGTTCCACAGATACGCAGTATTTT	CASSFSGSTDTQYF
-	TRBV10-2	medium-sized	TRBJ2-1	TGCGCCACCCAGGAGACTAGTTCGGTGGATGAGCAGTTCTTC	CATQETSSVDEQFF
-	TRBV15	many	TRBJ1-5	TGTGCCACCAGCGGAAGGGGGAGTAGCAATCAGCCCCAGCATTTT	CATSGRGSSNQPQHF
TRBD1	TRBV6-5	medium-sized	TRBJ2-1	TGTGCCACGACGACAGGGTACAATGAGCAGTTCTTC	CATTTGYNEQFF
TRBD2	TRBV12-3/TRBV12-4	many	TRBJ2-3	TGTGCCAGCAGTTTGGATGCGGGGGGGGTCGGCACAGATACGCAGTATTTT	CASSLDAGGVGTDTQYF
-	TRBV28	medium-sized	TRBJ1-6	TGTGCCAGCAGCCCCGGGGGTGATAATTCACCCCTCCACTTT	CASSPGGDNSPLHF
TRBD2	TRBV19	many	TRBJ2-1	TGTGCCAGTAGATTGACTAGCGGGAGGAGTTTTGATGAGCAGTTCTTC	CASRLTSGRSFDEQFF
-	TRBV7-2	medium-sized	TRBJ1-2	TGTGCCAGCAGCTTTTCGGTTGTTGGCTCCATATCACCCGGCTACACCTTC	CASSFSVVGSISPGYTF
-	TRBV20-1	medium-sized	TRBJ1-1	TGCAGTGCTAGTCCCAGCTTACTGAACACTGAAGCTTTCTTT	CSASPSLLNTEAFF
-	TRBV7-2	medium-sized	TRBJ1-6	TGTGCCAGCAGCTTAAGGACGGGAATCTATAATTCACCCCTCCACTTT	CASSLRTGIYNSPLHF
-	TRBV19	medium-sized	TRBJ1-1	TGTGCCAGTAGTGCCCGACTCGTGAACACTGAAGCTTTCTTT	CASSARLVNTEAFF
TRBD2	TRBV7-3	many	TRBJ2-1	TGTGCCAGCAGCTTATCGGGACTAGCGGGAGTAGGGAGGGACAATGAGCAGTTCTTC	CASSLSGLAGVGRDNEQFF
TRBD1	TRBV13	few	TRBJ1-1	TGTGCCAGCAGCTCAAGGGGACAGGGTAACACTGAAGCTTTCTTT	CASSSRGQGNTEAFF
TRBD1	TRBV2	many	TRBJ2-1	TGTGCCACCCTGCGGGACAGGGGGCGCAATGAGCAGTTCTTC	CATLRDRGRNEQFF